This T cell receptor beta chain was captured by sequencing in a study of tumor and adjacent non-tumor tissue in lung cancer. Study-wide background: Histology: 12 adenocarcinoma, a couple of squamous cell carcinoma, 1 small cell lung cancer. Study findings and constraints: Tumor tissue had significantly higher TCR diversity than normal lung. Higher tumor TCR diversity was associated with shorter survival.

Comments on this clonotype: Its antigen is still unknown. One end of the junction does not line up with germline, which may come from a read error.

The template was RNA from unsorted bulk tissue. A modified ARM-PCR protocol with three rounds of nested PCR amplified TCRbeta. Each CDR3 protein gets one entry after TCRdb re-called the multiplex PCR reads with MiXCR. The table includes 70,000 to 90,000 distinct CDR3 sequences, under 85% detected once. This CDR3 spans 17 amino acids. Germline loops: CDR1 SGHAT, CDR2 FQNNGV. The chain employs TRBV11-2 and TRBJ1-1; D unclear. What was sequenced was lung tumor tissue. This TCR was sampled from a woman in her 50s with non-small cell lung cancer. The CDR3 is CASNLGGPKGMDTEAFF. In DNA, the CDR3 is TGTGCAAGCAACTTAGGCGGGCCCAAAGGTATGGACACTGAAGCTTTCTTT.